The rows below give T cell receptor beta chains drawn from one sample of a study of T cells in Graves' hyperthyroidism and ophthalmopathy. TCRdb re-called the multiplex PCR reads through MiXCR, storing one row per CDR3 protein. The repertoire holds 500,000 to 750,000 distinct CDR3 sequences, with more than 13% as singletons. The specimen sequenced was blood. The receptors derive from a woman aged 18-29 years with Graves' ophthalmopathy. Each CDR3 is given with its conserved first and last residue. Each record gives: J gene, V gene, CDR3 length, D gene, clone size, CDR3 DNA, CDR3 protein. The D gene is left open where the match is weak. Where a row states a size, it is once, few, many or the class of an expanded clone; other rows omit it.

TRBJ2-7 TRBV11-2 12 NA many TGTGCCAGCAGCGGTGACTCCGGGGAGCAGTACTTC CASSGDSGEQYF
TRBJ2-2 TRBV7-3 14 NA many TGTGCCAGCAGCCCACAGATGAACACCGGGGAGCTGTTTTTT CASSPQMNTGELFF
TRBJ2-1 TRBV7-2 18 NA many TGTGCCAGCAGCCGCGGGTGGCTAGGTCACCGCTCCTACAATGAGCAGTTCTTC CASSRGWLGHRSYNEQFF
TRBJ2-4 TRBV4-1 18 NA NA TGCGCCAGCAGCCAGGGGGCACAGGGAGGGAGGGCCAAAAACATTCAGTACTTC CASSQGAQGGRAKNIQYF
TRBJ1-1 TRBV12-5 16 NA NA TGTGCTAGTGGTAAATGGGGGCAAATAGGGAACACTGAAGCTTTCTTT CASGKWGQIGNTEAFF
TRBJ2-5 TRBV14 13 NA NA TGTGCCAGCAGACTAGGGGGGTCGGAGACCCAGTACTTC CASRLGGSETQYF
TRBJ1-2 TRBV28 12 TRBD1 many TGTGCCAGCCAGGGGGTGGGCTATGGCTACACCTTC CASQGVGYGYTF
TRBJ1-1 TRBV29-1 16 NA NA TGCAGCGTTGAACTGGGGTGGGAACAGGGAGGCACTGAAGCTTTCTTT CSVELGWEQGGTEAFF
TRBJ2-5 TRBV10-2 14 NA few TGCGCCAGCAGTGCCTGGGACCCTCAAGAGACCCAGTACTTC CASSAWDPQETQYF
TRBJ2-7 TRBV2 11 NA many TGTGCCAGCGGTCTGGGCTACGAGCAGTACTTC CASGLGYEQYF
TRBJ2-5 TRBV9 17 TRBD2 few TGTGCCAGCAGCGGGGCTATAGCGGGACCGAGGCAAGAGACCCAGTACTTC CASSGAIAGPRQETQYF
TRBJ1-3 TRBV6-1 17 NA few TGTGCCAGCCGAATGACAGGCCCGGGCCCTTCTGGAAACACCATATATTTT CASRMTGPGPSGNTIYF
TRBJ2-5 TRBV20-1 14 NA many TGCAGTGCTAGAGGGAGGACTACCTCGAAGGCCCAGTACTTC CSARGRTTSKAQYF
TRBJ2-7 TRBV2 12 NA many TGTGCCAGCAGTGAAAAGCGTTACGAGCAGTACTTC CASSEKRYEQYF
TRBJ1-1 TRBV29-1 13 NA NA TGCAGCGTTGGGTTGGTCAATATCCCTGAAGCTTTCTTT CSVGLVNIPEAFF
TRBJ2-5 TRBV2 14 NA many TGTGCCAGCAGTGAGTCCCTGCACCAAGAGACCCAGTACTTC CASSESLHQETQYF
TRBJ2-1 TRBV6-2/TRBV6-3 19 TRBD2 many TGTGCCAGCAGTTACCGGCTAGCGGGAGGGCCGGGTACCTACAATGAGCAGTTCTTC CASSYRLAGGPGTYNEQFF
TRBJ2-2 TRBV20-1 14 NA few TGCAGTGCTAGAGATGCTTCAGTTAGGGGGGAGCTGTTTTTT CSARDASVRGELFF
TRBJ2-7 TRBV19 13 NA many TGTGCCAGTAGTAGGGGGCAATCCTACGAGCAGTACTTC CASSRGQSYEQYF
TRBJ2-2 TRBV6-2/TRBV6-3 12 NA many TGTGCCACCTCAGGGTACAACGGGGAGCTGTTTTTT CATSGYNGELFF
TRBJ2-5 TRBV12-3/TRBV12-4 15 TRBD1 many TGTGCCAGCAGTTCGGGTGGGACAGGGCAAGAGACCCAGTACTTC CASSSGGTGQETQYF
TRBJ1-5 TRBV20-1 16 NA many TGCAGTGCTAGTTCGTCCGACCCATTTTCTGGTCAGCCCCAGCATTTT CSASSSDPFSGQPQHF
TRBJ2-1 TRBV7-2 15 NA few TGTGCCAGCAGCGGCACCGGGACCGATAAGAATGAGCAGTTCTTC CASSGTGTDKNEQFF
TRBJ1-5 TRBV20-1 12 NA few TGCAGTGCTACCGATCTCAATCAGCCCCAGCATTTT CSATDLNQPQHF
TRBJ1-2 TRBV29-1 12 TRBD1 many TGCAGCGGTACAGGGGATGGGGGTGGCTACACCTTC CSGTGDGGGYTF
TRBJ2-3 TRBV5-1 17 TRBD2 NA TGCGCCAGCAGCTTGGGGGGCCCTAGCGGGAGCTCAGATACGCAGTATTTT CASSLGGPSGSSDTQYF
TRBJ2-7 TRBV24-1 15 TRBD1 NA TGTGCCACCAGCTCCACGACAGGGGGCTTCTACGAGCAGTACTTC CATSSTTGGFYEQYF
TRBJ1-1 TRBV29-1 12 NA many TGCAGCGTTGACGGGGGTAACACTGAAGCTTTCTTT CSVDGGNTEAFF
TRBJ2-3 TRBV6-2/TRBV6-3 14 NA many TGTGCCAGCAGCGTCTGGGGAGGTACAGATACGCAGTATTTT CASSVWGGTDTQYF
TRBJ2-7 TRBV27 14 TRBD1 many TGTGCCAGCAGTCGACAGGGCTCAAATCAGGAGCAGTACTTC CASSRQGSNQEQYF
TRBJ1-5 TRBV4-3 15 NA many TGCGCCAGCAGCCAAGATTTGACAGAACCTAGGGCCCAGCATTTT CASSQDLTEPRAQHF
TRBJ2-3 TRBV5-4 15 NA NA TGTGCCAGCAGCTTGGTTACCCGGGGACCAGATGCGCAGTATTTT CASSLVTRGPDAQYF
TRBJ2-5 TRBV18 16 TRBD2 NA TGTGCCAGCTCACGACTAGCGGGAAATTCTCAAGAGACCCAGTACTTC CASSRLAGNSQETQYF
TRBJ2-2 TRBV7-9 17 TRBD2 once TGTGCCAGCAGCTTCGCCGGGAGGGCGGCTAACACCGGGGAGCTGTTTTTT CASSFAGRAANTGELFF
TRBJ2-1 TRBV3-1 15 TRBD1 many TGTGCCAGCAGCCAGACAGGGGCCCACTACAATGAGCAGTTCTTC CASSQTGAHYNEQFF
TRBJ2-2 TRBV25-1 15 TRBD2 NA TGTGCCAGCGGACTAGCGGGAGCTAACACCGGGGAGCTGTTTTTT CASGLAGANTGELFF
TRBJ1-2 TRBV4-1 15 NA few TGCGCCAGCAGCCCGCGGGAATGGCGGACGGAAGGCTACACCTTC CASSPREWRTEGYTF
TRBJ2-1 TRBV5-1 13 NA many TGCGCCAGCAGCCGGCCCACCTACAATGAGCAGTTCTTC CASSRPTYNEQFF
TRBJ2-2 TRBV28 16 NA few TGTGCCAGCAGTTTGTTCTTAGGGCAGGGCACCGGGGAGCTGTTTTTT CASSLFLGQGTGELFF
TRBJ1-6 TRBV28 15 NA many TGTGCCAGCAGTACTGACCCAGGCCTTGATTCACCCCTCCACTTT CASSTDPGLDSPLHF
TRBJ2-3 TRBV29-1 14 NA NA TGCAGCGTTGGGAGGGGGATGGGCACAGATACGCAGTATTTT CSVGRGMGTDTQYF
TRBJ2-7 TRBV27 18 TRBD1 many TGTGCCAGCAGTCATACTGACCTGACAGGGGCCTCCTTCCACGAGCAGTACTTC CASSHTDLTGASFHEQYF
TRBJ2-1 TRBV19 15 NA NA TGTGCCAGTAGTCCCCTGGGACCCCTGAGGGATGAGCAGTTCTTC CASSPLGPLRDEQFF
TRBJ2-5 TRBV7-6 12 NA many TGTGCCAGCCTCTCGGCCGAAGAGACCCAGTACTTC CASLSAEETQYF
TRBJ2-5 TRBV12-5 17 TRBD1 few TGTGCTAGTGGCCCGAATCCCGGACAGGGGGCAGGAGAGACCCAGTACTTC CASGPNPGQGAGETQYF
TRBJ2-1 TRBV2 14 NA NA TGTGCCATCCGAGGACGGAGCTCCTACAATGAGCAGTTCTTC CAIRGRSSYNEQFF
TRBJ2-7 TRBV6-5 16 NA NA TGTGCCAGCAGTTACCACGCCCGCAGTGGATCCTACGAGCAGTACTTC CASSYHARSGSYEQYF
TRBJ1-5 TRBV28 12 NA many TGTGCCAGCACCGATGCCCATCAGCCCCAGCATTTT CASTDAHQPQHF
TRBJ2-7 TRBV7-9 20 TRBD2 NA TGTGCCAGCAGCCAGAGCGCCCGGACTAGCGGGAGGTCTCTATTAGACGAGCAGTACTTC CASSQSARTSGRSLLDEQYF
TRBJ2-2 TRBV6-5 14 NA NA TGTGCCAGCAGTTACCGGGCGGACCCCGGGGAGCTGTTTTTT CASSYRADPGELFF
TRBJ1-6 TRBV6-1 18 TRBD1 few TGTGCCAGCAGAGTTTCCCCGGGACAGGGATCCGGTAATTCACCCCTCCACTTT CASRVSPGQGSGNSPLHF
TRBJ1-5 TRBV7-2 15 NA many TGTGCCAGCAGCTCCCGACCGGGGAGCAATCAGCCCCAGCATTTT CASSSRPGSNQPQHF
TRBJ2-3 TRBV27 15 NA many TGTGCCAGCAGTTTGTCCGGGAGCCGAACAGATACGCAGTATTTT CASSLSGSRTDTQYF
TRBJ1-1 TRBV3-1 17 NA many TGTGCCAGCAGCCAAGCGTCTTGGGGGCAGAGGAACACTGAAGCTTTCTTT CASSQASWGQRNTEAFF
TRBJ1-2 TRBV18 14 NA many TGTGCCAGCTCACTCGATCGTCCCAGGGTTGGCTACACCTTC CASSLDRPRVGYTF
TRBJ2-4 TRBV20-1 16 TRBD2 few TGCAGTGCCAACCCGGGACTAGCGGGGGGAGGCAACATTCAGTACTTC CSANPGLAGGGNIQYF
TRBJ1-1 TRBV19 12 NA many TGTGCCAGTAGTCCCCTGGGGACGAAAGCTTTCTTT CASSPLGTKAFF
TRBJ2-1 TRBV12-3/TRBV12-4 15 TRBD1 NA TGTGCCAGCAACGCACAGGGGGCTAGCTACAATGAGCAGTTCTTC CASNAQGASYNEQFF